Following are 10 T cell receptor beta chains from one sample sequenced in a study of regulatory T cells in long-lasting Graves disease. iRepertoire HTBI primers and Arm-PCR of CDR3 regions built TCR beta libraries. Each CDR3 protein is one row after TCRdb ran MiXCR on the multiplex PCR reads. The sample yields over 400,000 distinct CDR3 sequences, approximately 15% seen once. Time point given: newly diagnosed GD, antithyroid drugs for less than 3 months. PBMC-extracted RNA yielded the TCR library. These same data were also listed under a study on T cells in Graves' hyperthyroidism and ophthalmopathy.

This material consisted of peripheral blood mononuclear cells (PBMCs), taken at new diagnosis, from a patient treated with antithyroid drugs. Source of these receptors: a woman aged 45-65 years with Graves disease.

This clonotype was picked up many times. This chain connects TRBV6-2 or TRBV6-3 to TRBJ2-2; D unresolved. The germline CDR1 and CDR2 sequences are MNHEY and SVGEGT. V was pared by 6 bases and J by 6 bases, with 17 bases between. The CDR3 covers 15 residues. The CDR3 loop is CASRPGGVGAGELFF. The CDR3 DNA reads as TGTGCCAGCAGGCCCGGTGGAGTTGGGGCCGGGGAGCTGTTTTTT.

This chain uses TRBV9 with TRBJ2-2; no definite D call. Trimming removed 4 bases from V and 1 base from J, with 11 bases in between. Germline-derived CDR1 and CDR2 are SGDLS and YYNGEE. CDR3 length: 15 amino acids. CDR3 DNA: TGTGCCAGCAGCCCCAGCGCAGGGAACACCGGGGAGCTGTTTTTT. Amino acid sequence: CASSPSAGNTGELFF.

This clonotype was detected once. The chain links TRBV5-5 to TRBJ2-3; 14 positions match TRBD2. Germline V gives CDR1 SGHKS, CDR2 YYEKEE (reference sequence). This CDR3 has 16 residues. V was clipped by 4 bases and J by 5 bases; unmatched bases: 6. CDR3 nucleotide sequence: TGTGCCAGCAGCCAGGGACTAGCGGGAGCGGGAGATACGCAGTATTTT. It is translated as CASSQGLAGAGDTQYF.

This clonotype was recorded many times. The genes are TRBV12-3 or TRBV12-4 and TRBJ2-3; D is uncertain. With 6 bases removed from V and 1 base from J, the gap between germline ends came to 11 bases. The CDR3 loop spans 14 amino acids. This chain's CDR3 is CASSRSRGTDTQYF. CDR3 DNA: TGTGCCAGCAGCCGGAGTAGGGGCACAGATACGCAGTATTTT.

This clonotype was seen more than once but under ten times. The rearrangement joins TRBV20-1 to TRBJ2-3; 9 nucleotides line up with TRBD2. Germline trimming cut 5 bases from V and 4 bases from J; bases unmatched to any gene: 13. There are 16 residues in the CDR3. The V gene's germline CDR1 is DFQATT and CDR2 SNEGSKA (reference sequence). The CDR3 region is CSAGRGSGSSADTQYF. In DNA form, the CDR3 reads TGCAGTGCTGGGAGGGGTAGCGGGAGTTCCGCAGATACGCAGTATTTT.

This clonotype has just a few counts. The chain employs TRBV20-1 and TRBJ1-5; D is perhaps TRBD1 (6 bases). Germline CDR1 is DFQATT and CDR2 is SNEGSKA (reference sequence). The CDR3 covers 13 residues. The V gene lost 4 bases and the J gene lost 4 bases, with 11 bases spanning the gap. CDR3 sequence: CSANRDTNQPQHF. In nucleotides, the CDR3 is TGCAGTGCTAACAGGGATACTAATCAGCCCCAGCATTTT.

There are many counts of this clonotype. V is TRBV5-1 and J is TRBJ2-7; no clear D gene. V lost 4 bases, J lost 7 bases, and 15 bases lay in between. The length of the CDR3 is 13 residues. Germline V CDR1 and CDR2: SGHRS, YFSETQ. In DNA, the CDR3 is TGCGCCAGCAGCCCAGACACCTTACTGGAGCAGTACTTC. Residues: CASSPDTLLEQYF.

This clonotype appeared many times. The rearrangement uses TRBV29-1 and TRBJ2-1; possibly TRBD2 for D (5 bases). Germline-derived CDR1 and CDR2 are SQVTM and ANQGSEA. V lost 3 bases and J 2 bases, leaving 5 bases between the germline ends. This CDR3 region has 12 residues. CDR3 residues: CSVDGAYNEQFF. For the CDR3, the DNA is TGCAGCGTTGACGGGGCCTACAATGAGCAGTTCTTC.

The chain recombines TRBV19 with TRBJ2-3, with D possibly TRBD1 on 6 matching bases. The CDR3 has 13 residues. Germline-derived CDR1 and CDR2 are LNHDA and SQIVND (reference sequence). Trimming removed 7 bases at V and 7 bases at J, with 15 bases between. CDR3 coding DNA: TGTGCCAGTACAGGGGTCCGGGGAAATACGCAGTATTTT. It encodes CASTGVRGNTQYF.

Many counts were recorded for this clonotype. The rearrangement links TRBV6-1 to TRBJ2-7, with a tentative D call TRBD1 (6 bases). The CDR3 extends over 14 amino acids. Trimming left V 6 bases short and J 0 bases short, with 12 bases between. CDR1 is MNHNS and CDR2 is SASEGT in the germline V gene. The CDR3 region is CASRPGQYSYEQYF. Written as DNA, the CDR3 is TGTGCCAGCAGGCCCGGACAGTACTCCTACGAGCAGTACTTC.